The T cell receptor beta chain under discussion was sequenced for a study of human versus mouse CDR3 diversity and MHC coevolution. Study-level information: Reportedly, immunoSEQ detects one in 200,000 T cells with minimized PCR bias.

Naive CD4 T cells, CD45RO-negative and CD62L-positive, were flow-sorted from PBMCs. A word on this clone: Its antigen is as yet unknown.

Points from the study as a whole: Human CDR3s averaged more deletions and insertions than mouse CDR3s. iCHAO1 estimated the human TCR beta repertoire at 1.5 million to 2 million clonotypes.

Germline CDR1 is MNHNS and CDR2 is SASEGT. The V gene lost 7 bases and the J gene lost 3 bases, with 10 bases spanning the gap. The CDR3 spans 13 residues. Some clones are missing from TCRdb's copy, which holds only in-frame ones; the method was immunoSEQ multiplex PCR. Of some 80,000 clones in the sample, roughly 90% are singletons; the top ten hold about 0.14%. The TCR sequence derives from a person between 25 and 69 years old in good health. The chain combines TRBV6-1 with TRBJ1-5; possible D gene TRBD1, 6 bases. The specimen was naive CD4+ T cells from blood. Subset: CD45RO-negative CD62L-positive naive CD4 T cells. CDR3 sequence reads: CASKQGHNQPQHF. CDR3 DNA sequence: TGTGCCAGCAAGCAGGGACACAATCAGCCCCAGCATTTT.